These 15 T cell receptor beta chains were all obtained from the same sample, sequenced in a study of blood T cell repertoires in COVID-19. Some clones are missing from TCRdb's copy, which holds only in-frame ones; the method was immunoSEQ multiplex PCR. The sample consists of approximately 290,000 clones, 70% to 90% of them appearing once. Sequencing was carried out using PBMCs or T cells enriched from blood (not recorded which). The receptors were gathered from a woman in her twenties or thirties who had recovered from COVID-19.

The chain joins TRBV28 to TRBJ2-2; D ambiguous. Per germline, CDR1 MDHEN and CDR2 SYDVKM. This CDR3 has 17 amino acids. V gave up 3 bases and J gave up 1 base, with 15 bases separating them. CDR3 nucleotide sequence: TGTGCCAGCAGTTTTCGACCCGGCAGGCAGAACACCGGGGAGCTGTTTTTT. The encoded protein is CASSFRPGRQNTGELFF.

V gene TRBV7-8 combines with J gene TRBJ1-2; 7 positions match TRBD1. V dropped 3 bases and J dropped 7; count of bases not matched to a gene: 14. Per the germline V gene, CDR1 is SGHVS and CDR2 is FQNEAQ. The CDR3 contains 16 residues. The CDR3 DNA follows: TGTGCCAGCAGCTTGATATCCCAGACAGGGCAAGGTGGCTACACCTTC. Amino acid sequence: CASSLISQTGQGGYTF.

V gene TRBV5-8 combines with J gene TRBJ1-1; D ambiguous. The V and J ends lost 1 base and 1 base respectively, with 8 bases between them. The CDR3 runs 14 residues. Germline V gives CDR1 SGHTS, CDR2 YDEGEE. The CDR3 here is CASSLMQWNTEAFF. For the CDR3, the DNA is TGTGCCAGCAGCTTGATGCAGTGGAACACTGAAGCTTTCTTT.

This clone was seen once. The V call is TRBV6-5, the J call TRBJ2-3; 7 bases are shared with TRBD2. V shed 6 bases, J shed 1 base, and the junction held 7 bases outside the gene matches. Germline V gene sequence: CDR1 MNHEY, CDR2 SVGAGI. The CDR3 has 15 residues. The CDR3 nucleotides read TGTGCCAGCAGGGAGCGGGGATGGGGCACAGATACGCAGTATTTT. The encoded protein is CASRERGWGTDTQYF.

CDR3 loop: CASSWSRGTSNTGELFF. The DNA for the CDR3 is TGTGCCAGCAGCTGGAGCCGGGGGACCTCGAACACCGGGGAGCTGTTTTTT. The chain carries TRBV7-6 and TRBJ2-2, with D possibly being TRBD2 (6 bases). V was clipped by 4 bases and J by 0 bases, with 15 bases between them. The CDR3 has 17 amino acids. Per germline, CDR1 SGHVS and CDR2 FNYEAQ.

This chain uses TRBV19 with TRBJ2-3; TRBD1 aligns across 11 bases. V trimming: 4 bases; J trimming: 13 bases; junction bases outside the gene matches: 16. CDR3 length: 16 residues. The germline V gene has CDR1 LNHDA and CDR2 SQIVND (reference sequence). This chain's CDR3 is CASSTKLTGTGGLEYF. CDR3 nucleotides: TGTGCCAGTAGTACAAAGCTCACCGGGACAGGGGGACTGGAGTATTTT.

This sequence joins TRBV19 and TRBJ1-5; the D gene is possibly TRBD1 (6 bases). V lost 5 bases, J lost 9 bases, and 17 bases lay in between. There are 14 residues in the CDR3. The V gene's germline CDR1 is LNHDA and CDR2 SQIVND (reference sequence). The CDR3 here is CASSWQRGNGPQHF. The CDR3 DNA follows: TGTGCCAGTAGTTGGCAAAGGGGGAATGGGCCCCAGCATTTT.

Remarks on this clone: Other DNA sequences from this sample encode an identical CDR3 as well. The chain carries TRBV10-3 and TRBJ1-1; D unclear. The CDR3 contains 11 residues. The germline gives CDR1 ENHRY, CDR2 SYGVKD. Between the trimmed V and J ends, which lost 4 bases and 5 bases, there was a span of 5 bases. CDR3 region: CAISAGTEAFF. CDR3 nucleotides: TGTGCCATCAGTGCGGGTACTGAAGCTTTCTTT.

The chain employs TRBV29-1 and TRBJ2-5; the match to TRBD2 covers 8 bases. Germline assignment: CDR1 SQVTM and CDR2 ANQGSEA. The CDR3 extends over 18 amino acids. Trimming took 0 bases from V and 3 from J; bases not matched to a gene: 15. The CDR3 DNA reads as TGCAGCGTTGAAGATCAACTAGCGGATCCCTCGGGGGAAGAGACCCAGTACTTC. Protein: CSVEDQLADPSGEETQYF.

The rearrangement uses TRBV9 and TRBJ2-1; possibly TRBD2 for D (5 bases). In germline, CDR1 is SGDLS, CDR2 YYNGEE. Between the trimmed V and J ends, which lost 4 bases and 5 bases, there was a span of 19 bases. There are 16 residues in the CDR3. The CDR3 bases are TGTGCCAGCAGCCCCGGCCCCGGGGAAAGAGACAATGAGCAGTTCTTC. As protein: CASSPGPGERDNEQFF. Using reference TRBV9 and TRBJ2-1 for the parts outside the CDR3, the full variable domain is DSGVTQTPKHLITATGQRVTLRCSPRSGDLSVYWYQQSLDQGLQFLIQYYNGEERAKGNILERFSAQQFPDLHSELNLSSLELGDSALYFCASSPGPGERDNEQFFGPGTRLTVL.

This clone showed up many times. Other nucleotide sequences from this sample produce the same CDR3. The chain recombines TRBV28 with TRBJ2-2; tentatively, D is TRBD2 (7 bases). Trimming pared 3 bases from V and 7 bases from J, leaving 15 bases between. The germline V gene encodes CDR1 MDHEN and CDR2 SYDVKM. The CDR3 is 15 amino acids. In DNA, the CDR3 is TGTGCCAGCAGTTTCGGGGGGCGAGACGTCGGGGAGCTGTTTTTT. Translation gives CASSFGGRDVGELFF.

The rearrangement links TRBV10-3 to TRBJ2-1; TRBD2 aligns across 11 bases. Germline-derived CDR1 and CDR2 are ENHRY and SYGVKD. This CDR3 spans 13 amino acids. Trimming cost V 9 bases and J 5 bases; bases outside gene matches: 3. The CDR3, as DNA: TGTGCCATGGGGACTAGCGGAAACAATGAGCAGTTCTTC. Its protein is CAMGTSGNNEQFF.

V and J are TRBV10-3 and TRBJ1-5; D uncertain. Trimming stripped 7 bases from V and 1 base from J, with 11 bases between. In germline, CDR1 is ENHRY, CDR2 SYGVKD. CDR3 length: 14 residues. The CDR3 DNA sequence: TGTGCCATCAAGGATGTGGAGAGCAATCAGCCCCAGCATTTT. It encodes CAIKDVESNQPQHF.

The gene calls are TRBV3-1 (or the pseudogene TRBV3-2) and TRBJ2-3; TRBD2 matches at 7 bases. The CDR3 runs to 12 residues. The J segment lost 14 bases and the V segment lost 3 bases, leaving 8 bases of the junction unmatched. CDR1 LGHDT and CDR2 YNNKEL come from the germline V gene (reference sequence). CDR3 sequence: CASSQGGRRRYF. CDR3 nucleotide sequence: TGTGCCAGCAGCCAGGGGGGGAGGAGGCGGTATTTT.

The V gene is TRBV9, the J gene TRBJ2-2, with D perhaps matching TRBD2 (5 bases). CDR3 length equals 16 residues. In germline, CDR1 is SGDLS, CDR2 YYNGEE. Trimming cost V 2 bases and J 0 bases, with 11 bases left between them. CDR3 nucleotide sequence: TGTGCCAGCAGCGTCCTAGCTGACGCGAACACCGGGGAGCTGTTTTTT. Translating it yields CASSVLADANTGELFF.